A single sample is the source of the 23 T cell receptor beta chains below, sequenced in a study of T-cell memory formation after mild COVID-19. TCRdb used MiXCR to reprocess the 5' RACE reads, holding one entry per CDR3 protein. Found here are roughly 610,000 distinct CDR3 sequences, 17% of them singletons; the top ten hold approximately 8.1%. The sequencing input was PBMCs or a T cell subset sorted from them (not recorded which). The source is an adult woman who had mild COVID-19 (a few samples of this study predate the infection). Cell type and time point are not known.

The rearrangement links TRBV28 to TRBJ2-1; no clear D gene. Germline CDR1 is MDHEN and CDR2 is SYDVKM. Trimming cost V 4 bases and J 5 bases, with 9 bases left between them. CDR3 length: 13 amino acids. CDR3 nucleotides: TGTGCCAGCAGTTCCCGACTGGACAATGAGCAGTTCTTC. Translation gives CASSSRLDNEQFF.

V usage is TRBV9 and J usage is TRBJ1-3; D is unclear. Between the trimmed V and J ends, which lost 0 bases and 2 bases, there was a span of 15 bases. Looked up from germline, CDR1 is SGDLS and CDR2 is YYNGEE. This CDR3 is 17 amino acids long. CDR3 residues: CASSVVAGPLPGNTIYF. The CDR3 DNA reads TGTGCCAGCAGCGTAGTGGCAGGCCCTTTACCTGGAAACACCATATATTTT.

Only a few counts were recorded for this clonotype. This chain links TRBV7-8 with TRBJ2-3; no reliable D call. The germline CDR1 and CDR2 sequences are SGHVS and FQNEAQ. Trimming left V 5 bases short and J 1 base short, with 16 bases between. This CDR3 comprises 16 residues. CDR3 nucleotide sequence: TGTGCCAGCAGCCGAGATCCCTTCGCAGGCACAGATACGCAGTATTTT. Its translation: CASSRDPFAGTDTQYF.

This clonotype turned up a few times. V is TRBV7-9 and J is TRBJ1-1; a possible D gene is TRBD1 (5 bases). V shed 6 bases and J shed 4 bases, with 21 bases lying between them. Germline assignment: CDR1 SEHNR and CDR2 FQNEAQ (reference sequence). This CDR3 is 16 amino acids long. DNA of the CDR3: TGTGCCAGCAGTATTCGGACTCGGCGGGGGGGCACTGAAGCTTTCTTT. Residues: CASSIRTRRGGTEAFF. The full variable domain, rest sourced from reference TRBV7-9 and TRBJ1-1, is DTGVSQNPRHKITKRGQNVTFRCDPISEHNRLYWYRQTLGQGPEFLTYFQNEAQLEKSRLLSDRFSAERPKGSFSTLEIQRTEQGDSAMYLCASSIRTRRGGTEAFFGQGTRLTVV.

This chain connects TRBV27 to TRBJ2-5; perhaps TRBD1 as D (6 bases). Germline V CDR1 and CDR2: MNHEY, SMNVEV (reference sequence). The length of the CDR3 is 16 residues. Trimming stripped 5 bases from V and 1 base from J, with 17 bases between. CDR3 bases: TGTGCCAGCAGTAACCTTGCGACAGGCCGCCAAGAGACCCAGTACTTC. Amino acid sequence: CASSNLATGRQETQYF.

This clonotype was found a few times. This rearrangement joins TRBV24-1 to TRBJ2-1, with TRBD1 identical over 8 bases. Trimming cost V 1 base and J 0 bases; bases outside gene matches: 13. Germline CDR1 KGHDR, CDR2 SFDVKD. The CDR3 length is 20 residues. The CDR3 DNA is TGTGCCACCAGTGATTTAAGTGCGGGACAGGAGATAAGCTCCTACAATGAGCAGTTCTTC. Encoded protein: CATSDLSAGQEISSYNEQFF.

The chain employs TRBV25-1 and TRBJ2-3; 10 positions match TRBD2. With V trimmed by 2 bases and J by 6 bases, 14 bases remained unmatched. The germline V gene encodes CDR1 MGHDK and CDR2 SYGVNS. CDR3 length: 18 amino acids. The CDR3 sequence is CASSEDRLAGSPRDTQYF. CDR3 nucleotides: TGTGCCAGCAGTGAAGACCGACTAGCGGGTTCTCCTAGGGATACGCAGTATTTT.

The V and J genes are TRBV19 and TRBJ1-2; D call uncertain. Per germline, CDR1 LNHDA and CDR2 SQIVND (reference sequence). V lost 3 bases and J 5 bases, leaving 10 bases between the germline ends. The CDR3 is 13 residues long. The CDR3 region is CASSISPPYGYTF. In nucleotides, the CDR3 is TGTGCCAGTAGTATTTCCCCTCCTTATGGCTACACCTTC.

V gene TRBV29-1 combines with J gene TRBJ1-2; the match to TRBD1 covers 8 bases. The CDR3 length is 18 residues. Trimming cost V 2 bases and J 0 bases; bases outside gene matches: 14. From germline, CDR1 is SQVTM and CDR2 ANQGSEA. CDR3 bases: TGCAGCGTTGAACAAATCCGGGACAGGTTCAAACCTAACTATGGCTACACCTTC. Translation gives CSVEQIRDRFKPNYGYTF.

This clonotype has more than one count but fewer than ten. V usage is TRBV20-1 and J usage is TRBJ2-1, with 15 bases that match TRBD2. The CDR3 covers 18 residues. CDR1 is DFQATT and CDR2 is SNEGSKA in the germline V gene (reference sequence). The J segment lost 8 bases and the V segment lost 0 bases, leaving 11 bases of the junction unmatched. CDR3 amino acids: CSAREHRGLAGGSDEQFF. DNA for the CDR3: TGCAGTGCTAGAGAACACCGGGGACTAGCGGGAGGCAGCGATGAGCAGTTCTTC.

This clonotype has just a few counts. This chain joins TRBV29-1 and TRBJ2-1; TRBD2 agrees at 8 bases. The V segment lost 6 bases and the J segment 6 bases; nucleotides outside the gene matches: 10. The CDR3 contains 14 residues. Germline values: CDR1 SQVTM, CDR2 ANQGSEA. The CDR3 nucleotides read TGCAGCGTCGTACTAGCGGCGAAATTCAATGAGCAGTTCTTC. Translation gives CSVVLAAKFNEQFF.

This clonotype was counted between two and nine times. The chain links TRBV6-5 to TRBJ1-6, with D perhaps TRBD1 (6 bases). This CDR3 comprises 15 residues. The V gene lost 7 bases and the J gene lost 7 bases, with 17 bases spanning the gap. Germline CDR1 reads MNHEY; CDR2 reads SVGAGI. CDR3 in amino acids: CASTTPRTANSPLHF. The CDR3 nucleotides read TGTGCCAGCACCACGCCCAGGACAGCAAATTCACCCCTCCACTTT.

The chain uses TRBV20-1 and TRBJ1-2, with D perhaps TRBD1 (6 bases). Per the germline V gene, CDR1 is DFQATT and CDR2 is SNEGSKA (reference sequence). The CDR3 is made up of 13 amino acids. The ends were cut back, 5 bases at V and 2 bases at J, with 12 bases in the middle. CDR3 in DNA: TGCAGTGCTCCCGGGACACGCAACTATGGCTACACCTTC. It specifies CSAPGTRNYGYTF.

The chain employs TRBV5-1 and TRBJ1-1; D perhaps matches TRBD1 (5 bases). CDR1 is SGHRS, CDR2 YFSETQ, per germline. Trimming removed 7 bases from V and 4 bases from J, with 17 bases in between. The length of the CDR3 is 14 residues. CDR3 sequence reads: CASSEWGGTTEAFF. The CDR3 region has the DNA TGCGCCAGCTCGGAGTGGGGGGGGACCACTGAAGCTTTCTTT.

This clonotype was observed a handful of times. This chain uses TRBV5-1 with TRBJ2-7; no clear D gene. V gave up 6 bases and J gave up 2 bases, with 18 bases separating them. The germline V gene encodes CDR1 SGHRS and CDR2 YFSETQ. The CDR3 runs to 15 residues. Here the CDR3 reads CASKDGRPPTYEQYF. The CDR3 nucleotides are TGCGCCAGCAAGGATGGCAGGCCGCCGACCTACGAGCAGTACTTC.

In its sample, this clonotype was seen a few times. This chain uses TRBV7-8 with TRBJ1-2; 8 bases fit TRBD1. The CDR3 has 14 residues. Germline V gene sequence: CDR1 SGHVS, CDR2 FQNEAQ. After removal of 6 bases from V and 8 bases from J, the junction contained 11 bases not matched to a gene. CDR3 region: CASSTGGQESGYTF. The CDR3 DNA follows: TGTGCCAGCAGTACCGGGGGACAGGAAAGCGGCTACACCTTC.

The gene calls are TRBV5-5 and TRBJ1-5; 8 bases line up with TRBD1. Germline V CDR1 and CDR2: SGHKS, YYEKEE (reference sequence). The ends lost 5 bases at V and 5 bases at J; junction bases unmatched: 9. This CDR3 contains 15 residues. The CDR3 loop reads CASRLTGQGHQPQHF. The DNA for the CDR3 is TGTGCCAGCAGATTGACCGGACAGGGACATCAGCCCCAGCATTTT.

This clonotype was counted at least ten times. This chain joins TRBV7-9 and TRBJ2-3, with D perhaps matching TRBD1 (5 bases). The ends were cut back, 5 bases at V and 2 bases at J, with 23 bases in the middle. This CDR3 region has 18 residues. Germline CDR1 SEHNR, CDR2 FQNEAQ (reference sequence). DNA for the CDR3: TGTGCCAGCAGCCCACCGCGCGACAGACCCTTCTTCACAGATACGCAGTATTTT. Translating it yields CASSPPRDRPFFTDTQYF. Full variable domain (remainder filled in from reference TRBV7-9 and TRBJ2-3): DTGVSQNPRHKITKRGQNVTFRCDPISEHNRLYWYRQTLGQGPEFLTYFQNEAQLEKSRLLSDRFSAERPKGSFSTLEIQRTEQGDSAMYLCASSPPRDRPFFTDTQYFGPGTRLTVL.

This clonotype was picked up a small number of times. The chain is built from TRBV30 and TRBJ1-3; no clear D. CDR1 is GTSNPN, CDR2 SVGIG, per germline (reference sequence). CDR3 size: 15 residues. Trimming left V 0 bases short and J 0 bases short, with 9 bases between. CDR3 region: CAWSVLRNSGNTIYF. The DNA for the CDR3 is TGTGCCTGGAGTGTACTGAGGAACTCTGGAAACACCATATATTTT. Full variable domain (rest looked up from reference TRBV30 and TRBJ1-3): SQTIHQWPATLVQPVGSPLSLECTVEGTSNPNLYWYRQAAGRGLQLLFYSVGIGQISSEVPQNLSASRPQDRQFILSSKKLLLSDSGFYLCAWSVLRNSGNTIYFGEGSWLTVV.

The chain combines TRBV7-2 with TRBJ2-1; maybe TRBD1 (6 bases). The CDR3 length is 15 residues. CDR1 is SGHTA, CDR2 FQGNSA, per germline. V was trimmed by 6 bases and J by 0 bases, leaving 12 bases between them. Here the CDR3 reads CASREDRSSYNEQFF. CDR3 DNA sequence: TGTGCCAGCAGAGAAGACAGGTCCTCCTACAATGAGCAGTTCTTC.

This clonotype was detected only a few times. The rearrangement links TRBV4-1 to TRBJ2-7; 11 nucleotides line up with TRBD2. The V and J ends lost 2 bases and 3 bases, in that order; junction bases with no gene match: 6. CDR1 is MGHRA, CDR2 YSYEKL, per germline. This CDR3 spans 16 amino acids. The chain's CDR3 is CASSQRTGTSGYEQYF. The CDR3 DNA follows: TGCGCCAGCAGCCAACGGACCGGGACTAGCGGCTACGAGCAGTACTTC.

This clonotype appeared a few times. This chain uses TRBV5-4 with TRBJ2-1; TRBD1 is a possible D gene (5 bases). V lost 6 bases, J lost 9 bases, and 10 bases lay in between. The CDR3 extends over 11 amino acids. Germline V lookup: CDR1 SGHNT, CDR2 YYREEE (reference sequence). The CDR3 coding sequence is TGTGCCAGCACAGGTGACAGTGAGCAGTTCTTC. It specifies CASTGDSEQFF.

This chain joins TRBV4-3 and TRBJ2-3; 13 bases are a match to TRBD2. V trimming: 0 bases; J trimming: 3 bases; junction bases outside the gene matches: 15. CDR3 length: 21 residues. Germline CDR1 is LGHNA and CDR2 is YSLEER. CDR3 nucleotides: TGCGCCAGCAGCCAAGATCTGGGGGTGACTAGCGGGAGGTTCGGTACAGATACGCAGTATTTT. This encodes CASSQDLGVTSGRFGTDTQYF.